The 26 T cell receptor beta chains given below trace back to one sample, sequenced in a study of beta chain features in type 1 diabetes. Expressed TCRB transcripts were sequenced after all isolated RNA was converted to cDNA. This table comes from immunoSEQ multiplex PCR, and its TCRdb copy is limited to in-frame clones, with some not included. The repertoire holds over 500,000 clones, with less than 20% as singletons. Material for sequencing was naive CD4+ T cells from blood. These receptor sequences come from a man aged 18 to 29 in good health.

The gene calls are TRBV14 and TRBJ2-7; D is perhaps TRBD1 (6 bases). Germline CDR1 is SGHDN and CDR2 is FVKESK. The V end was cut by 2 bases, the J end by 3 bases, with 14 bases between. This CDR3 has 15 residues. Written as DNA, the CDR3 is TGTGCCAGCAGCCAAAAAGACAGGACATTCTACGAGCAGTACTTC. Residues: CASSQKDRTFYEQYF.

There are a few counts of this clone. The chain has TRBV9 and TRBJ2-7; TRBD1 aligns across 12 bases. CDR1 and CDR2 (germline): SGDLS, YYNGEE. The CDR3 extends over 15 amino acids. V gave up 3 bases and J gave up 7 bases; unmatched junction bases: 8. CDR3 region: CASSETGTGGGEQYF. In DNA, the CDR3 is TGTGCCAGCAGCGAAACCGGGACAGGGGGCGGTGAGCAGTACTTC.

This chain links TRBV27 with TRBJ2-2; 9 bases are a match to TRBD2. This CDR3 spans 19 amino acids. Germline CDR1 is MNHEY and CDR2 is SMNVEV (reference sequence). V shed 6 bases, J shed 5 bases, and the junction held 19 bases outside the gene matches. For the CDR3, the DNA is TGTGCCAGCAGCCTTCGGGTGAGAGTAGCGGGAGACTTGACCGGGGAGCTGTTTTTT. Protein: CASSLRVRVAGDLTGELFF.

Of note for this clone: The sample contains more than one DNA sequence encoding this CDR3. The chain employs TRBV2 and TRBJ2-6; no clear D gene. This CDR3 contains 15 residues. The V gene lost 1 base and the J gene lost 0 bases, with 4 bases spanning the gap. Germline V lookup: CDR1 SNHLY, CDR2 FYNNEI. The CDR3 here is CASSEEASGANVLTF. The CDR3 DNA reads TGTGCCAGCAGTGAAGAGGCCTCTGGGGCCAACGTCCTGACTTTC. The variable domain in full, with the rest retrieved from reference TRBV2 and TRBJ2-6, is EPEVTQTPSHQVTQMGQEVILRCVPISNHLYFYWYRQILGQKVEFLVSFYNNEISEKSEIFDDQFSVERPDGSNFTLKIRSTKLEDSAMYFCASSEEASGANVLTFGAGSRLTVL.

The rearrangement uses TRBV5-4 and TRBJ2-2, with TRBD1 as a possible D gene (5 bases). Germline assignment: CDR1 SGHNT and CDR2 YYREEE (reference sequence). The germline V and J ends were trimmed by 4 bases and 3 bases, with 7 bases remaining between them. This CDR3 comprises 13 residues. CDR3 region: CASSRQYTGELFF. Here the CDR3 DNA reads TGTGCCAGCAGCCGACAGTACACCGGGGAGCTGTTTTTT.

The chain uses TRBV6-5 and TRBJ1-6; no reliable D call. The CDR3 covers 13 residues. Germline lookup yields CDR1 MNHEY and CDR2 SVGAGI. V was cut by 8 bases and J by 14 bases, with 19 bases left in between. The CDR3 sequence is CASVRGWGGTLHF. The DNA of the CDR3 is TGTGCCAGCGTGCGAGGGTGGGGTGGTACCCTCCACTTT.

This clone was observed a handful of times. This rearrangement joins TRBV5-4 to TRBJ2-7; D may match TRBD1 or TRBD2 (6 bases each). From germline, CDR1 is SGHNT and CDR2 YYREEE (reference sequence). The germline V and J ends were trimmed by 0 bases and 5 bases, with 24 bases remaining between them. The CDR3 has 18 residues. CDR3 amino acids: CASSLGGAPGTRGDEQYF. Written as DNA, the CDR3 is TGTGCCAGCAGCTTGGGCGGGGCCCCCGGGACAAGAGGCGACGAGCAGTACTTC.

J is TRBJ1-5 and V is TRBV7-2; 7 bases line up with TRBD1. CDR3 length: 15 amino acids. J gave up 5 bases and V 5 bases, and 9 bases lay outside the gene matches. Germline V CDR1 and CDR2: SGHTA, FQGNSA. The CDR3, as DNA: TGTGCCAGCAGCGTACGGAGACAGGGCGATCAGCCCCAGCATTTT. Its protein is CASSVRRQGDQPQHF. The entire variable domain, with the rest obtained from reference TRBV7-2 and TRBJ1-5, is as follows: GAGVSQSPSNKVTEKGKDVELRCDPISGHTALYWYRQSLGQGLEFLIYFQGNSAPDKSGLPSDRFSAERTGGSVSTLTIQRTQQEDSAVYLCASSVRRQGDQPQHFGDGTRLSIL.

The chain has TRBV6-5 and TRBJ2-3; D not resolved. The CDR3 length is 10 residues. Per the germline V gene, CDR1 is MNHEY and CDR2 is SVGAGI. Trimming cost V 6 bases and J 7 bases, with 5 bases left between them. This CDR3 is CASRENTQYF. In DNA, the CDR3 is TGTGCCAGCAGGGAGAATACGCAGTATTTT.

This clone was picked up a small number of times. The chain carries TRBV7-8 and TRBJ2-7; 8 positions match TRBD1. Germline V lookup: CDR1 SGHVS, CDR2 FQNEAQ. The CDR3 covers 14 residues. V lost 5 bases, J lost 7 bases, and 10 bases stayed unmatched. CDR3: CASSAQLQGAEQYF. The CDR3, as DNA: TGTGCCAGCAGCGCGCAACTGCAGGGGGCGGAGCAGTACTTC.

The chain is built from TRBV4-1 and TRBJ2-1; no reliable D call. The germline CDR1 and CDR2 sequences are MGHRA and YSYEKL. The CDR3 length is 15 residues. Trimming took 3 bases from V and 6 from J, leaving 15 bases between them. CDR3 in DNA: TGCGCCAGCAGCCAGATTATGGGGTTTATCAATGAGCAGTTCTTC. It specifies CASSQIMGFINEQFF.

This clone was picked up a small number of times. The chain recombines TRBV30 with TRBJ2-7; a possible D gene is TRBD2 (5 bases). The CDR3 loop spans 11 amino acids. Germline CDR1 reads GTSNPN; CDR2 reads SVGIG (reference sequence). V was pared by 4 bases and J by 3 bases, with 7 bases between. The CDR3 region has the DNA TGTGCCTGGACCGCGGGCTACGAGCAGTACTTC. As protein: CAWTAGYEQYF. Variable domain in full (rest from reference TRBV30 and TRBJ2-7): SQTIHQWPATLVQPVGSPLSLECTVEGTSNPNLYWYRQAAGRGLQLLFYSVGIGQISSEVPQNLSASRPQDRQFILSSKKLLLSDSGFYLCAWTAGYEQYFGPGTRLTVT.

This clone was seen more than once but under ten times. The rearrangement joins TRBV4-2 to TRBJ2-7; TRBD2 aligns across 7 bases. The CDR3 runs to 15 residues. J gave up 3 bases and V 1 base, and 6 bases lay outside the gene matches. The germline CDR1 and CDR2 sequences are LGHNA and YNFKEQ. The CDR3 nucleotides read TGTGCCAGCAGCCAAGCCACAGCGGGGAACTACGAGCAGTACTTC. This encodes CASSQATAGNYEQYF.

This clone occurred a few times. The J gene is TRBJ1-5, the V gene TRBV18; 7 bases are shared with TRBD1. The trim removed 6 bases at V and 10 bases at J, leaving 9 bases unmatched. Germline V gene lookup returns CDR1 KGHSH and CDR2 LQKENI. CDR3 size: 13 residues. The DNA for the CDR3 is TGTGCCAGCTCTCCCGACAGGGTTGTACCCCAGCATTTT. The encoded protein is CASSPDRVVPQHF.

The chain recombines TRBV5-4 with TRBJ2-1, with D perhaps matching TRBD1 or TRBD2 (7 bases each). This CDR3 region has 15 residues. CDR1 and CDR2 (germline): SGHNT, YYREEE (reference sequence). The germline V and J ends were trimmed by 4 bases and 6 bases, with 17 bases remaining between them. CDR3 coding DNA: TGTGCCAGCAGCCAGGGGGGGGAGTATCTCAATGAGCAGTTCTTC. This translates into CASSQGGEYLNEQFF.

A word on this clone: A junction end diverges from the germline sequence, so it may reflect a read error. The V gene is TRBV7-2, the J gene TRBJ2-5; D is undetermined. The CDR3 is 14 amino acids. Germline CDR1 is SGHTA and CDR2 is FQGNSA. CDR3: CASSQDVALKTQYF. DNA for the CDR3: TGCGCCAGCAGCCAAGATGTGGCACTAAAGACCCAGTACTTC.

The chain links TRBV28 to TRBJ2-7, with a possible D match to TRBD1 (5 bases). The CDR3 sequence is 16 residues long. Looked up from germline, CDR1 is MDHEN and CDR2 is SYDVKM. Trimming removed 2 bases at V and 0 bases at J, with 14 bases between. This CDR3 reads CASSLPGQGASYEQYF. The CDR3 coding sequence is TGTGCCAGCAGTTTACCGGGTCAAGGGGCCTCCTACGAGCAGTACTTC. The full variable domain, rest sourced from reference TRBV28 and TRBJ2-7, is DVKVTQSSRYLVKRTGEKVFLECVQDMDHENMFWYRQDPGLGLRLIYFSYDVKMKEKGDIPEGYSVSREKKERFSLILESASTNQTSMYLCASSLPGQGASYEQYFGPGTRLTVT.

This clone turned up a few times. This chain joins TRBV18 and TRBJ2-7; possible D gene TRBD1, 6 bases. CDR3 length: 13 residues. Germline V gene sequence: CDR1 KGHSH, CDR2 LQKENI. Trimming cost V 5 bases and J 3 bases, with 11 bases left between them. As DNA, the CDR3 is TGTGCCAGCTCAGTACAGGGTTACTACGAGCAGTACTTC. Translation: CASSVQGYYEQYF.

CDR3 DNA sequence: TGTGCCAGCAGCTCATCCGGGACAAAAAACACTGAAGCTTTCTTT. Protein: CASSSSGTKNTEAFF. The chain carries TRBV7-2 and TRBJ1-1; maybe TRBD1 (6 bases). The CDR3 consists of 15 residues. Germline V gene data show CDR1 as SGHTA and CDR2 as FQGNSA. The V and J ends lost 4 bases and 2 bases respectively, with 14 bases between them.

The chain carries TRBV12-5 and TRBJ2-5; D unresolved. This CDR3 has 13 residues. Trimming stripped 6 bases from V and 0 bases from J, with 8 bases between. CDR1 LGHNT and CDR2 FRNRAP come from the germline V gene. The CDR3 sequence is CASGISDQETQYF. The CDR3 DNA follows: TGTGCTAGTGGGATAAGTGACCAAGAGACCCAGTACTTC.

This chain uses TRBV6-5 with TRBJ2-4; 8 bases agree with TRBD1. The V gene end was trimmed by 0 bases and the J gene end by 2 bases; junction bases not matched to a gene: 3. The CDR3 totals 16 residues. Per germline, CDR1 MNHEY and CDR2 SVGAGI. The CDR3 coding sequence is TGTGCCAGCAGTTACTCTGGGACAGGTTCCAAAAACATTCAGTACTTC. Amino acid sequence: CASSYSGTGSKNIQYF.

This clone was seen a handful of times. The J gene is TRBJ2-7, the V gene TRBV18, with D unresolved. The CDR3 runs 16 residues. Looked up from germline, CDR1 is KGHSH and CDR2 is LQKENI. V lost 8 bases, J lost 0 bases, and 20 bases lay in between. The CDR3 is CASTRTGISSSYEQYF. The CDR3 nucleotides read TGTGCCAGCACCCGGACCGGAATTTCAAGCTCCTACGAGCAGTACTTC.

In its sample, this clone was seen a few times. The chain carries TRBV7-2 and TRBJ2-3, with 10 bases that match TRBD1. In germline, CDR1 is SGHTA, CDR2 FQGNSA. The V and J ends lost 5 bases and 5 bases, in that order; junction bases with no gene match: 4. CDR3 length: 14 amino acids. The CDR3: CASSRDRGIDTQYF. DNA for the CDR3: TGTGCCAGCAGCCGGGACAGGGGCATAGATACGCAGTATTTT.

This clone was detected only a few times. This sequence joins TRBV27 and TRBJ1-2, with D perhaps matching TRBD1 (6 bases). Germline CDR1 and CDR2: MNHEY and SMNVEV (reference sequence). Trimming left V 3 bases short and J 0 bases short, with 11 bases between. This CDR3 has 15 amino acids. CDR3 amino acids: CASSFRRGANYGYTF. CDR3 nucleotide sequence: TGTGCCAGCAGTTTCCGCAGGGGAGCTAACTATGGCTACACCTTC.

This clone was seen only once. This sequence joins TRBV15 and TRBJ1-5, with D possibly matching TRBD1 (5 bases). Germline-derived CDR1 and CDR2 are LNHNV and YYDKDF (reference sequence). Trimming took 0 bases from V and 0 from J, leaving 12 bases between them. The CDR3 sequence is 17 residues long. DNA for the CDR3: TGTGCCACCAGCAGAGATGGAAGGGGAAATAGCAATCAGCCCCAGCATTTT. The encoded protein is CATSRDGRGNSNQPQHF.

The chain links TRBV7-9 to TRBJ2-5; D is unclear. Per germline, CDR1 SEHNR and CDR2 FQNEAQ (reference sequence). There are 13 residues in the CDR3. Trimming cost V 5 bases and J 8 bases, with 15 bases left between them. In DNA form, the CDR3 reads TGTGCCAGCAGCCCGCCCCGGCCGAATACCCAGTACTTC. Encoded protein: CASSPPRPNTQYF.